This TCR beta chain came from a study of blood T cell repertoires in COVID-19. Study details: The analysed material was cDNA or gDNA that came from T cells, B-cell-depleted T cells, or PBMCs.

How the authors handled the data: From reference gene primer amplification, estimates of nucleated cell counts were derived. Profiling relied on immunoSEQ multiplex PCR, and the TCRdb table lists in-frame clones only, not all of them. V and J calls and clone size are as listed in that table; D and trimming were resolved from the DNA. The table has about 250,000 clones, roughly nine tenths seen once; the top ten hold approximately 0.94%. Trimming took 3 bases from V and 7 from J; bases not matched to a gene: 3. The germline V gene has CDR1 MNHEY and CDR2 SMNVEV (reference sequence). The CDR3 is made up of 16 amino acids.

Input material: peripheral blood. This chain uses TRBV27 with TRBJ2-1, with 16 bases fitting TRBD2. This receptor was obtained from a woman between 40 and 55 years old who had recovered from COVID-19. CDR3 sequence: CASSLGLAGGPNEQFF. CDR3 bases: TGTGCCAGCAGTTTGGGACTAGCGGGAGGGCCTAATGAGCAGTTCTTC.